This T cell receptor (beta chain) was retrieved from a study of beta chain features in type 1 diabetes. On the study more broadly: What patients shared with healthy donors was a similar profile of age, gender and cell yields.

cDNA synthesis used the whole RNA isolate, giving expressed TCRB sequences. The repertoire was sequenced with immunoSEQ multiplex PCR; TCRdb's copy has only in-frame clones and lacks some. This sample carries over 700,000 clones, roughly 15% of them seen once, and the ten largest clones take 0.02% to 0.025%. Study-level results: Moderately but significantly shorter TCRB CDR3s were found in Type 1 diabetes patients in all four CD4+ subsets.

This clone was picked up a small number of times. Antigen: not known. Trimming stripped 6 bases from V and 4 bases from J, with 6 bases between. Germline assignment: CDR1 LGHNA and CDR2 YSLEER. CDR3 length: 12 residues. The chain is built from TRBV4-3 and TRBJ2-2; D remains unclear. The clonotype comes from a woman between 18 and 29 years old in good health. Sequenced input: naive CD4+ T cells from blood. CDR3 sequence (DNA): TGCGCCAGCAGTGCCAGCACCGGGGAGCTGTTTTTT. This codes for CASSASTGELFF.